This TCR beta chain was captured in a study of brain T cells in children with intractable seizures. The study, taken as a whole, reports: Absence of clones before surgery may stem from lower sequencing depth. Patients' HCMV serostatus was unknown; virus specificity rests on CDR3 similarity alone.

Surgery cases with the highest brain T cell transcript signatures were chosen for sequencing. Before surgery, patients took at least one anti-epileptic drug. The assay was immunoSEQ multiplex PCR, and TCRdb's table has in-frame clones only and misses some. Of 75,000 to 80,000 clones detected, 90% to 95% appear once; the ten largest clones hold 1.5%. For this clone: As yet, its antigen is unknown.

The V gene's germline CDR1 is LNHNV and CDR2 YYDKDF (reference sequence). The CDR3 has 15 amino acids. With 6 bases clipped from V and 6 bases from J, the junction kept 11 bases outside the gene matches. Sequences were derived from peripheral blood, sampled at surgery. The TCR was taken from a boy under three years old with tuberous sclerosis and intractable seizures. The chain carries TRBV15 and TRBJ2-7; the match to TRBD1 covers 10 bases. CDR3 sequence: CATSHRGTGVGEQYF. CDR3 sequence (DNA): TGTGCCACCAGTCACCGCGGGACAGGGGTCGGCGAGCAGTACTTC.